A selection of T cell receptor beta chains follows, all from one sample in a study of beta chain features in type 1 diabetes. Libraries were prepared by immunoSEQ multiplex PCR; TCRdb keeps only in-frame clonotypes and omits some of them. The sample consists of approximately 40,000 clones, roughly 50% of them appearing once. The sample taken for sequencing was stem cell memory CD4+ T cells from blood. These receptors all stem from a woman in her twenties or thirties in good health. Each CDR3 is given with its conserved first and last residue. D genes are given only for firm matches. Not all rows give a size; the values are once, few, many and, for expanded clones, a class.

>TRBJ1-5|TRBV28|-|-
TGTGCCAGCAGTCCCCCCCCTCACGGGCAGCCCCAGCATTTT
CASSPPPHGQPQHF
>TRBJ2-1|TRBV11-3|-|-
TGTGCCAGCAGCCACTCAGACAGCTACAATGAGCAGTTCTTC
CASSHSDSYNEQFF
>TRBJ2-6|TRBV30|-|-
TGTGCCTGGAGTGTAGACAGGCTACCCGGGGCCAACGTCCTGACTTTC
CAWSVDRLPGANVLTF
>TRBJ1-1|TRBV14|-|-
TGTGCCAGCAGGCCAAGAGTTGGTTTCAGGCAGGGGCCTGCTGAAGCTTTCTTT
CASRPRVGFRQGPAEAFF
>TRBJ1-2|TRBV16|-|-
TGTGCCAGCAGCCGTAGACAAGATAGCTATGGCTACACCTTC
CASSRRQDSYGYTF
>TRBJ2-2|TRBV5-1|-|-
TGCGCCAGCAGCAGGGGGAACACCGGGGAGCTGTTTTTT
CASSRGNTGELFF
>TRBJ2-7|TRBV29-1|few|-
TGCAGCGTTGAAGATCCGGGGGACTCCTACGAGCAGTACTTC
CSVEDPGDSYEQYF
>TRBJ2-1|TRBV5-1|few|-
TGCGCCAGCAGCTCCGGACAGACCTACAATGAGCAGTTCTTC
CASSSGQTYNEQFF
>TRBJ2-3|TRBV2|few|-
TGTGCCAGCAGACCGGGATCGGGGGGCCCAGATACGCAGTATTTT
CASRPGSGGPDTQYF
>TRBJ2-3|TRBV4-2|-|-
TGTGCCAGCAGCCACCCCCCGTGGCGGGACCATGATACGCAGTATTTT
CASSHPPWRDHDTQYF
>TRBJ2-3|TRBV29-1|few|TRBD1
TGCAGCGCTCGTCGAGGGGGCGAGGCTAAGGGACCCGATACGCAGTATTTT
CSARRGGEAKGPDTQYF
>TRBJ2-7|TRBV11-1|-|TRBD2
TGTGCCAGCAGCCCTCGGGCTAGCGGGAGTCCCTACGAGCAGTACTTC
CASSPRASGSPYEQYF
>TRBJ2-2|TRBV9|-|-
TGTGCCAGCAGTTCAGATTCGCTACCGGGCGGGGAGCTGTTTTTT
CASSSDSLPGGELFF
>TRBJ2-3|TRBV18|-|TRBD1
TGTGCCAGCTCAATTTTAGACAGGGGTTCGGGGCAGTATTTT
CASSILDRGSGQYF
>TRBJ1-2|TRBV14|few|-
TGTGCCAGCAGCCGGAGACTGGGAGAAGGCTACACCTTC
CASSRRLGEGYTF
>TRBJ2-2|TRBV7-9|-|TRBD2
TGTGCCAGCAGCTTAGCGCCGGAACTAGCGGGAGGGTCCACCGGGGAGCTGTTTTTT
CASSLAPELAGGSTGELFF
>TRBJ2-7|TRBV7-3|-|TRBD2
TGTGCCAGCAGCTTCCGAGGCGGGAGTGACTACGAGCAGTACTTC
CASSFRGGSDYEQYF
>TRBJ1-2|TRBV27|-|TRBD1
TGTGCCAGCAGTCGGAATTTAAAGGGGACAGAGGCTAACTATGGCTACACCTTC
CASSRNLKGTEANYGYTF
>TRBJ1-2|TRBV28|once|TRBD1
TGTGCCAGCCGCCGGGACAGGGTTGCTGGCTACACCTTC
CASRRDRVAGYTF
>TRBJ2-6|TRBV28|-|-
TGTGCCAGCAGTAACGTGGTTAGGGCGGGGCCTGGGGCCAACGTCCTGACTTTC
CASSNVVRAGPGANVLTF
>TRBJ2-2|TRBV29-1|few|TRBD2
TGCAGCGTAGAGAGCGGGACCCACACCGGGGAGCTGTTTTTT
CSVESGTHTGELFF
>TRBJ2-1|TRBV4-2|once|TRBD2
TGTGCCAGCAGCCACGCGGGACTAGCGGGATTTTACAATGAGCAGTTCTTC
CASSHAGLAGFYNEQFF
>TRBJ1-4|TRBV28|-|-
TGTGCCAGCACCTGGGGGGGGACACCTAATGAAAAACTGTTTTTT
CASTWGGTPNEKLFF
>TRBJ2-1|TRBV5-8|few|-
TGTGCCAGCAGCTCGGACAGCTCCTACAATGAGCAGTTCTTC
CASSSDSSYNEQFF
>TRBJ2-3|TRBV7-2|-|TRBD2
TGTGCCAGCAGCAAGACTAGCGGGAATCCCTTCCGAGATACGCAGTATTTT
CASSKTSGNPFRDTQYF
>TRBJ2-2|TRBV4-3|-|-
TGCGCCAGCAGCCAAGTCAAGGGAAGGGGTGACACCGGGGAGCTGTTTTTT
CASSQVKGRGDTGELFF
>TRBJ1-2|TRBV28|-|-
TGTGCCAGCAGTTTGGTTCAGGGCGAGGGCTACACCTTC
CASSLVQGEGYTF
>TRBJ1-2|TRBV10-3|-|-
TGTGCCATCAGTGAGTCGAATGAGTTCTATGGCTACACCTTC
CAISESNEFYGYTF